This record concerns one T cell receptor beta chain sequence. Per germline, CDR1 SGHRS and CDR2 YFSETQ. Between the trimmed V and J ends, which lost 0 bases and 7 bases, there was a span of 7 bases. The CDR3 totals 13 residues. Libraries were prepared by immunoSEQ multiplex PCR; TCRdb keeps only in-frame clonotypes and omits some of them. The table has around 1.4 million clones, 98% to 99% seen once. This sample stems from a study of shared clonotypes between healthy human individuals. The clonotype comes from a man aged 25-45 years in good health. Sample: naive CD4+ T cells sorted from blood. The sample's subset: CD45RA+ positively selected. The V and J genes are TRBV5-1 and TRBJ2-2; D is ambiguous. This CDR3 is CASSLAPDGELFF. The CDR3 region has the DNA TGCGCCAGCAGCTTGGCCCCGGACGGGGAGCTGTTTTTT.